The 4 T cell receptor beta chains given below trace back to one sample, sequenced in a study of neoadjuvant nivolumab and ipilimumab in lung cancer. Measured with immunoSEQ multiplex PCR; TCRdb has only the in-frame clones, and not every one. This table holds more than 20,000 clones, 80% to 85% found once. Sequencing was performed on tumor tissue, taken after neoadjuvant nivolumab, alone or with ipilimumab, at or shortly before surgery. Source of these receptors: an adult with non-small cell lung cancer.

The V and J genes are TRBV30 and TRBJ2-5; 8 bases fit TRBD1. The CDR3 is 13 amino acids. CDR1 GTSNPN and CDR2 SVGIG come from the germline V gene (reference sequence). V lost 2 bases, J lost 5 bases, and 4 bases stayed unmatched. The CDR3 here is CAWSRTGIETQYF. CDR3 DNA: TGTGCCTGGAGTCGGACAGGGATTGAGACCCAGTACTTC.

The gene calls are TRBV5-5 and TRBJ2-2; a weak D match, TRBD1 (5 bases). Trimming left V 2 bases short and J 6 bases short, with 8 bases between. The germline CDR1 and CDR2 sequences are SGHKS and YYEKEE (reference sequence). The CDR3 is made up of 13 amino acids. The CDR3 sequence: CASSFSGPGELFF. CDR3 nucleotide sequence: TGTGCCAGCAGCTTTTCAGGGCCCGGGGAGCTGTTTTTT.

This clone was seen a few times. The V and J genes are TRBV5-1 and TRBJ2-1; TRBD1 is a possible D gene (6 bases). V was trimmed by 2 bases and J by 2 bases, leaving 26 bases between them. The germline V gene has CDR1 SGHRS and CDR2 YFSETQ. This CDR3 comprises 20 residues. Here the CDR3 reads CASSFLRSPGTSSAYNEQFF. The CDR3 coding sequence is TGCGCCAGCAGCTTTCTTCGTTCCCCCGGGACATCATCTGCCTACAATGAGCAGTTCTTC.

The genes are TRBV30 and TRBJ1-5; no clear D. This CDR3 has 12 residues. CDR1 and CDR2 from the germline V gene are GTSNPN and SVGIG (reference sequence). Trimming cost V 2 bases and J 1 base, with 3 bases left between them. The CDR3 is CAWSKSNQPQHF. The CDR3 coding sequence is TGTGCCTGGAGTAAAAGCAATCAGCCCCAGCATTTT. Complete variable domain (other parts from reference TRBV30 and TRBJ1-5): SQTIHQWPATLVQPVGSPLSLECTVEGTSNPNLYWYRQAAGRGLQLLFYSVGIGQISSEVPQNLSASRPQDRQFILSSKKLLLSDSGFYLCAWSKSNQPQHFGDGTRLSIL.